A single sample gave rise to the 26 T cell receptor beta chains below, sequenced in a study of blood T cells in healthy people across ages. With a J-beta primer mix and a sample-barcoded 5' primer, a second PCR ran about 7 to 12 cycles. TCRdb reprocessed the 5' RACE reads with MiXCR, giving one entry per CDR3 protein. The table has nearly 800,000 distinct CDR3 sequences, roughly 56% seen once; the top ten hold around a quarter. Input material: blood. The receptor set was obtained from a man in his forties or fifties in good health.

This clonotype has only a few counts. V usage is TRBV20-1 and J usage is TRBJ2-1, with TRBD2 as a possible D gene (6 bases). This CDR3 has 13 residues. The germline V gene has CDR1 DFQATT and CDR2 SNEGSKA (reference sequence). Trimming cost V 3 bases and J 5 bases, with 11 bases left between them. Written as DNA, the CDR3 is TGCAGTGCTAGTGGCCTAGCGAACAATGAGCAGTTCTTC. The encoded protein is CSASGLANNEQFF.

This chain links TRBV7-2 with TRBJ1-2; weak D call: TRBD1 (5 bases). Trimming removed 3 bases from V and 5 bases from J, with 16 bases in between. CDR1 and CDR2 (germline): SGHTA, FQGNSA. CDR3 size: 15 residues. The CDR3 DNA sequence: TGTGCCAGCAGCTTGGGGCATCCGGTGCTATATGGCTACACCTTC. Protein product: CASSLGHPVLYGYTF.

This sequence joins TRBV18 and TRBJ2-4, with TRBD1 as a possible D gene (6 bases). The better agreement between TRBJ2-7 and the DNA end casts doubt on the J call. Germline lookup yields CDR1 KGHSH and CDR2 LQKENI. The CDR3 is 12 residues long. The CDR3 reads CASSHTGIEQYF. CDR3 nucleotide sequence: TGTGCCAGCTCACACACAGGGATCGAGCAGTACTTC.

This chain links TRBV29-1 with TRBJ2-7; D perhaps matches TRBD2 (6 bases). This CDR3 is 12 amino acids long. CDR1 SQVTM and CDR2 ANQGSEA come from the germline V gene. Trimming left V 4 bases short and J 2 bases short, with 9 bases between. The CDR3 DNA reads TGCAGCGTTGTTTCGGGGGCCTACGAGCAGTACTTC. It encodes CSVVSGAYEQYF.

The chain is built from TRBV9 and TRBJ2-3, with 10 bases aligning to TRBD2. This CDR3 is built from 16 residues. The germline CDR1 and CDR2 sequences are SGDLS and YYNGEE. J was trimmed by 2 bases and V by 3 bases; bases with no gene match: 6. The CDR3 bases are TGTGCCAGCAGCGCGCTAGCGGGGGCCCCCACAGATACGCAGTATTTT. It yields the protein CASSALAGAPTDTQYF. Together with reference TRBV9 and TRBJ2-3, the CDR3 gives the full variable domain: DSGVTQTPKHLITATGQRVTLRCSPRSGDLSVYWYQQSLDQGLQFLIQYYNGEERAKGNILERFSAQQFPDLHSELNLSSLELGDSALYFCASSALAGAPTDTQYFGPGTRLTVL.

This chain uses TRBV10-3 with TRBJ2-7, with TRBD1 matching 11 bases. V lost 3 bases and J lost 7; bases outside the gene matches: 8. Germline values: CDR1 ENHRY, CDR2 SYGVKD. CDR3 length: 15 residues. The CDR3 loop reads CAISEPGQGAGEQYF. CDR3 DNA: TGTGCCATCAGTGAACCAGGACAGGGGGCGGGGGAGCAGTACTTC.

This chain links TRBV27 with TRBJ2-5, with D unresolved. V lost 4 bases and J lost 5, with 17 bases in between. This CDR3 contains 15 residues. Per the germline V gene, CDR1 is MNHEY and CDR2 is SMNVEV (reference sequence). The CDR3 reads CASSSYGPIRETQYF. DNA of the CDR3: TGTGCCAGCAGTTCGTACGGACCGATACGGGAGACCCAGTACTTC.

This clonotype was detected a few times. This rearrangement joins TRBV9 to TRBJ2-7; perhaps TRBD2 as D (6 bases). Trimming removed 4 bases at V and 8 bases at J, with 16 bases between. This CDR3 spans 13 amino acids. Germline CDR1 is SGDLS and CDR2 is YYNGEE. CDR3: CASSSIAAGQQYF. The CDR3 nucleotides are TGTGCCAGCAGCTCCATCGCGGCGGGGCAGCAGTACTTC.

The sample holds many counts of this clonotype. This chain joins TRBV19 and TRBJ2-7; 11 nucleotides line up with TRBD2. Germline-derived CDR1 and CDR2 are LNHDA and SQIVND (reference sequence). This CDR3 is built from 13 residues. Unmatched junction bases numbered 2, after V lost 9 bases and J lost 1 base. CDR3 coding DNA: TGTGCCAGCCGGACTAGCGGGTCCTACGAGCAGTACTTC. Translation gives CASRTSGSYEQYF.

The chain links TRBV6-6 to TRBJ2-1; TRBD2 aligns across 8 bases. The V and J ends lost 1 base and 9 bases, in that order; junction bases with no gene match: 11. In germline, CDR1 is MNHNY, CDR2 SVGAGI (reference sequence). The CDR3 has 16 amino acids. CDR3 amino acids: CASSYYAGGPPPEQFF. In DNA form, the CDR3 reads TGTGCCAGCAGTTACTATGCGGGAGGTCCCCCGCCTGAGCAGTTCTTC.

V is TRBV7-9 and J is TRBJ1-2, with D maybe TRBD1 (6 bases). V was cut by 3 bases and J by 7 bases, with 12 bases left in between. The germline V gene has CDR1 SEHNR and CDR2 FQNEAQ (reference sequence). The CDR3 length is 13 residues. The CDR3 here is CASSLGTPLGYTF. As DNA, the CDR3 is TGTGCCAGCAGCTTGGGGACACCACTTGGCTACACCTTC.

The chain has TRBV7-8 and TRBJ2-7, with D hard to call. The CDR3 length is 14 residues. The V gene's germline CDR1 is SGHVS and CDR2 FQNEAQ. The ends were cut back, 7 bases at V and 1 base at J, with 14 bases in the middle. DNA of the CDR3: TGTGCCAGCAACGTTGGTAGGGATTCCTACGAGCAGTACTTC. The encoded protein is CASNVGRDSYEQYF.

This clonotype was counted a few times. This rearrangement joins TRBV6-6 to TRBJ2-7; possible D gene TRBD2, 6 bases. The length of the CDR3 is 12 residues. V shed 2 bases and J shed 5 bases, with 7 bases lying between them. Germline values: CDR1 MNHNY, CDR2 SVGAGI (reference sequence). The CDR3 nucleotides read TGTGCCAGCAGTTACGGGGAGGACGAGCAGTACTTC. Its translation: CASSYGEDEQYF.

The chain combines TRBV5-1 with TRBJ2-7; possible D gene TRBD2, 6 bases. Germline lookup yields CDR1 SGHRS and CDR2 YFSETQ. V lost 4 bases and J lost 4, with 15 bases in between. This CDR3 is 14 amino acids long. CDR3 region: CASSPGGTLYEQYF. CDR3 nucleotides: TGCGCCAGCAGCCCGGGCGGGACTCTTTACGAGCAGTACTTC.

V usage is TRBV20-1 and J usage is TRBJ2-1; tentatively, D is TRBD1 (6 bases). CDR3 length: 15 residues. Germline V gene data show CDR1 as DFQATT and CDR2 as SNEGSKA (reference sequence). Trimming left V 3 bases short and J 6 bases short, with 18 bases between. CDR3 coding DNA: TGCAGTGCTAGCCACAGGGCAACGTCGTCCAATGAGCAGTTCTTC. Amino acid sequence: CSASHRATSSNEQFF.

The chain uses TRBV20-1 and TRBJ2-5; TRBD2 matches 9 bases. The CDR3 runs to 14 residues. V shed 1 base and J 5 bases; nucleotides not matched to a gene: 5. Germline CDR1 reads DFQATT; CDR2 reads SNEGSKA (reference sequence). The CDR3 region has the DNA TGCAGTGCTAGAGCACCGACTAGCGGTGAGACCCAGTACTTC. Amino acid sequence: CSARAPTSGETQYF.

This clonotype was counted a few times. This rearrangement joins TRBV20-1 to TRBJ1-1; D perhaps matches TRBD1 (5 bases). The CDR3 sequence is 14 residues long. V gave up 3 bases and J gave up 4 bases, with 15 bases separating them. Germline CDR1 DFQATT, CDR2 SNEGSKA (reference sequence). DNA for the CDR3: TGCAGTGCTAGGGGGATAGAGGGGTCCACTGAAGCTTTCTTT. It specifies CSARGIEGSTEAFF.

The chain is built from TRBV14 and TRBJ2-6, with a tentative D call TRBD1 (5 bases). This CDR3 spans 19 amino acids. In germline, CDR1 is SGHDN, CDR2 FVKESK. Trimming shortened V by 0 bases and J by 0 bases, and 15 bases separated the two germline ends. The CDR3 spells CASSQDGSGIDSGANVLTF. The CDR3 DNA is TGTGCCAGCAGCCAAGATGGGTCAGGGATCGACTCTGGGGCCAACGTCCTGACTTTC.

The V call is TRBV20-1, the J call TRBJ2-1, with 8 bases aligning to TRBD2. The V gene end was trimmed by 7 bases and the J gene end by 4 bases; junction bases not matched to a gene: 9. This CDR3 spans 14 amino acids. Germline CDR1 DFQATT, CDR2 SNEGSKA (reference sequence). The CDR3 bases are TGCAGTGGCCTTCGCGGGGGGATGTACAATGAGCAGTTCTTC. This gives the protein CSGLRGGMYNEQFF.

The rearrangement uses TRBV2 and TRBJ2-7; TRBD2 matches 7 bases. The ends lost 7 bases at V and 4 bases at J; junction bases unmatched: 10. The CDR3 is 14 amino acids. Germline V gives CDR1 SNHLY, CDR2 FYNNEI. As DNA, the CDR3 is TGTGCCAGCAAGATAGATGGCGGGGGATACGAGCAGTACTTC. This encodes CASKIDGGGYEQYF.

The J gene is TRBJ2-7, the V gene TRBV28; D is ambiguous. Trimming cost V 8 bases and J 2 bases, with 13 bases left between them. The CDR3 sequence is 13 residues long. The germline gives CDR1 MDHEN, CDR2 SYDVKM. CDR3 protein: CASGPESTYEQYF. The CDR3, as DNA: TGTGCCAGCGGTCCCGAGAGTACCTACGAGCAGTACTTC.

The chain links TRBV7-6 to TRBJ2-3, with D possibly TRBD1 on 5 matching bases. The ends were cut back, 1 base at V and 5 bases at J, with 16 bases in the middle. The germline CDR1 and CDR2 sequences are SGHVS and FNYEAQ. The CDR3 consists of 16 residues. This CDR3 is CASSLGSGRAGDTQYF. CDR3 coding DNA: TGTGCCAGCAGCTTAGGGTCAGGGCGAGCCGGAGATACGCAGTATTTT.

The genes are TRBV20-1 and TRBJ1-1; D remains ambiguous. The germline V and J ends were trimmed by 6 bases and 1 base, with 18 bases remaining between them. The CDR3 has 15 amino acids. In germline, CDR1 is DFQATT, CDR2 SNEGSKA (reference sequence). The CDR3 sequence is CSAIAYETPNTEAFF. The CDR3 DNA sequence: TGCAGTGCCATCGCGTACGAGACGCCGAACACTGAAGCTTTCTTT.

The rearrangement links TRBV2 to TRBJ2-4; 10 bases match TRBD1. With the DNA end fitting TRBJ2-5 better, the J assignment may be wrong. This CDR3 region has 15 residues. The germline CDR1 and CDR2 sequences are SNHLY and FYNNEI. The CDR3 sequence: CASSVTGTGEETQYF. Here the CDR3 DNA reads TGTGCCAGCAGTGTCACCGGGACAGGGGAAGAGACCCAGTACTTC.

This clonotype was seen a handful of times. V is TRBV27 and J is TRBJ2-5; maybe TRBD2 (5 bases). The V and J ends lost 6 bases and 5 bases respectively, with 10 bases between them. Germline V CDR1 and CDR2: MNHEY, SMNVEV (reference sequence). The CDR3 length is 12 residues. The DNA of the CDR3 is TGTGCCAGCAGCCTACCGGGGGAGACCCAGTACTTC. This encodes CASSLPGETQYF.

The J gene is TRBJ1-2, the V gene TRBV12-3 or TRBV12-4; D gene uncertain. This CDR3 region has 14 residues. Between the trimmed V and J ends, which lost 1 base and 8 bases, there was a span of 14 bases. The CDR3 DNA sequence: TGTGCCAGCAGTTTAGGGGTGGATCCAGGAGGCTACACCTTC. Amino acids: CASSLGVDPGGYTF.